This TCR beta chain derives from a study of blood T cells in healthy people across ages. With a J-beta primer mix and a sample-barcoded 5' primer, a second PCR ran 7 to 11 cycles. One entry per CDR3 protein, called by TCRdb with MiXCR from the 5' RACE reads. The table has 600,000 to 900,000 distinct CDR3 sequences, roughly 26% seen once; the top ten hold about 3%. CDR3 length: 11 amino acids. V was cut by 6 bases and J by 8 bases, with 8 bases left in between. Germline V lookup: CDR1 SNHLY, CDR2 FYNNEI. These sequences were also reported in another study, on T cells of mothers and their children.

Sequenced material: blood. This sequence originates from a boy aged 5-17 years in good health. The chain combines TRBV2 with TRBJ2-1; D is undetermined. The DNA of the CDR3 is TGTGCCAGCAGATACAGATATGAGCAGTTCTTC. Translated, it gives CASRYRYEQFF. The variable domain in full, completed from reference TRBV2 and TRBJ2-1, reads EPEVTQTPSHQVTQMGQEVILRCVPISNHLYFYWYRQILGQKVEFLVSFYNNEISEKSEIFDDQFSVERPDGSNFTLKIRSTKLEDSAMYFCASRYRYEQFFGPGTRLTVL.